The 4 T cell receptor beta chains below all came from one sample that was sequenced in a study of blood T cell repertoires in COVID-19. Only in-frame clones appear in the TCRdb table, and some are missing; sequencing was by immunoSEQ multiplex PCR. This table holds some 290,000 clones, roughly 91% found once. Material: PBMCs or T cells enriched from blood (not recorded which). These receptors originate from a woman younger than 45 who had recovered from COVID-19.

This chain uses TRBV5-1 with TRBJ2-7; 9 bases are shared with TRBD1. This CDR3 is built from 14 residues. With 7 bases clipped from V and 2 bases from J, the junction kept 7 bases outside the gene matches. Germline CDR1 and CDR2: SGHRS and YFSETQ. The CDR3: CASGGQGTPYEQYF. In nucleotides, the CDR3 is TGCGCCAGCGGGGGACAGGGAACTCCCTACGAGCAGTACTTC.

The CDR3 DNA is TGTGCCAGCAGCTTAGCCAGCTATGGCTACACCTTC. This sequence encodes CASSLASYGYTF. J is TRBJ1-2 and V is TRBV7-2, with no clear D. Germline V gene lookup returns CDR1 SGHTA and CDR2 FQGNSA. The CDR3 has 12 amino acids. V lost 0 bases and J lost 4, with 3 bases in between.

This rearrangement joins TRBV28 to TRBJ2-1; tentative D call: TRBD1 (5 bases). V was clipped by 5 bases and J by 10 bases, with 18 bases between them. The CDR3 contains 14 residues. Germline CDR1 and CDR2: MDHEN and SYDVKM. CDR3 in amino acids: CASSVGHYETEQFF. The DNA of the CDR3 is TGTGCCAGCAGTGTAGGACACTACGAAACCGAGCAGTTCTTC.

The CDR3 nucleotides are TGTGCCAGCTCACCTCCGGACAACTCCTACGAGCAGTACTTC. Amino acid sequence: CASSPPDNSYEQYF. This sequence joins TRBV18 and TRBJ2-7; D may be TRBD1 (5 bases). CDR3 length: 14 amino acids. Germline lookup yields CDR1 KGHSH and CDR2 LQKENI. Trimming removed 3 bases at V and 0 bases at J, with 9 bases between.